This paragraph reports one T cell receptor beta chain. What it recognizes is unknown. The source of the sample is a study of T cells in Graves' hyperthyroidism and ophthalmopathy. Study-level results: The blood repertoire included most of the expanded thyroid clonotypes above 0.001. The model identified upcoming ophthalmopathy a median approximately six months ahead of onset.

The TCR beta CDR3 regions underwent amplification using RNA transcripts as the source. The TCR CDR3 first-round RT-PCR relied on the HTBI primer set. TCRdb ran MiXCR on the multiplex PCR reads and lists one entry per CDR3 protein. The sample lists around 580,000 distinct CDR3 sequences, 40% to 55% seen once, with about 8% in the top ten. Absent ophthalmopathy progression within 18 months defined stable Graves' hyperthyroidism. On the basis of clinical symptoms, serum thyroxine and TRAb, thyroid ultrasound and orbital computed tomography, diagnoses were made. The receptor was isolated from a young woman with Graves' hyperthyroidism. Sequencing was performed on peripheral blood or thyroid tissue (not recorded which).

DNA for the CDR3: TGTGCCAGCAGCTTACTGGACGTCTCGACAGATACGCAGTATTTT. Its translation: CASSLLDVSTDTQYF. The genes are TRBV7-3 and TRBJ2-3, with D uncertain. Germline V lookup: CDR1 SGHTA, CDR2 FQGTGA. V shed 2 bases and J shed 3 bases, with 12 bases lying between them. The CDR3 covers 15 residues.